One and the same sample provided the 21 T cell receptor beta chains below, sequenced in a study of blood T cell repertoires in COVID-19. Some clones are missing from TCRdb's copy, which holds only in-frame ones; the method was immunoSEQ multiplex PCR. The data contain over 50,000 clones, around 81% of them seen just once; the ten biggest clones take up roughly 5.7%. The sample was peripheral blood. The receptors come from a man in his 70s with acute or convalescent COVID-19.

The chain uses TRBV5-1 and TRBJ1-4, with unresolved D. This CDR3 region has 16 residues. Germline lookup yields CDR1 SGHRS and CDR2 YFSETQ. V was cut by 0 bases and J by 8 bases, with 17 bases left in between. Here the CDR3 DNA reads TGCGCCAGCAGCTTGGGCCTTACCTCAGGAGGGGAAAAACTGTTTTTT. Protein sequence: CASSLGLTSGGEKLFF.

V usage is TRBV5-1 and J usage is TRBJ2-1, with D perhaps TRBD1 (5 bases). The germline V gene has CDR1 SGHRS and CDR2 YFSETQ. V gave up 0 bases and J gave up 8 bases, with 12 bases separating them. The CDR3 runs 14 residues. CDR3 protein: CASSLAGLRDEQFF. In DNA form, the CDR3 reads TGCGCCAGCAGCTTGGCGGGCCTCAGGGATGAGCAGTTCTTC.

The chain recombines TRBV2 with TRBJ1-3; tentatively, D is TRBD1 (5 bases). Trimming pared 3 bases from V and 7 bases from J, leaving 25 bases between. CDR3 length: 18 residues. CDR1 is SNHLY, CDR2 FYNNEI, per germline. Written as DNA, the CDR3 is TGTGCCAGCAGTGACTCCCTTCGGAGGCAGGGAGGCCGGAACACCATATATTTT. As protein: CASSDSLRRQGGRNTIYF.

The chain joins TRBV5-1 to TRBJ2-1, with 11 bases aligning to TRBD2. J gave up 2 bases and V 4 bases, and 5 bases lay outside the gene matches. CDR1 is SGHRS and CDR2 is YFSETQ in the germline V gene. The CDR3 is 16 residues long. As DNA, the CDR3 is TGCGCCAGCAGCACCGCGACTAGCGGGGCCTACAATGAGCAGTTCTTC. Amino acid sequence: CASSTATSGAYNEQFF.

This chain uses TRBV21-1 with TRBJ1-6; TRBD1, as called in the table, went unchecked against the DNA. TRBV21-1 is reported as a pseudogene. The CDR3 runs 19 residues. CDR3 coding DNA: TGTGCCAGCAGCAGAGGGACAGGGGGTCACCGCTCCTATAATTCACCCCTCCACTTT. This sequence encodes CASSRGTGGHRSYNSPLHF.

A word on this clone: At one end the junction does not follow the germline gene, possibly because of a read error. The V gene is TRBV5-5, the J gene TRBJ1-2; 8 bases match TRBD1. CDR1 is SGHKS and CDR2 is YYEKEE in the germline V gene (reference sequence). The CDR3 sequence is 17 residues long. CDR3 nucleotide sequence: TGTGCCAGCACCTTGGGGGCCCAGGGGGCTATGGGCTATGGCTACACCTTC. Its protein product is CASTLGAQGAMGYGYTF.

This clone appeared a few times. The CDR3 sequence is CASSYPTSGGLTSSYNEQFF. The CDR3 DNA sequence: TGTGCCAGCAGTTACCCAACTAGCGGGGGGTTAACTAGCTCCTACAATGAGCAGTTCTTC. This chain joins TRBV6-2 or TRBV6-3 and TRBJ2-1; TRBD2 matches at 12 bases. Per germline, CDR1 MNHEY and CDR2 SVGEGT. V was clipped by 2 bases and J by 0 bases; unmatched bases: 11. CDR3 size: 20 residues.

The J gene is TRBJ1-3, the V gene TRBV27; no clear D. In germline, CDR1 is MNHEY, CDR2 SMNVEV (reference sequence). The CDR3 runs 13 residues. Trimming took 0 bases from V and 4 from J, leaving 4 bases between them. CDR3 amino acids: CASSLSQGNTIYF. CDR3 DNA: TGTGCCAGCAGTTTATCGCAGGGAAACACCATATATTTT.

V is TRBV5-1 and J is TRBJ2-2; TRBD1 aligns across 8 bases. The CDR3 covers 15 residues. CDR1 SGHRS and CDR2 YFSETQ come from the germline V gene. V was clipped by 0 bases and J by 3 bases; unmatched bases: 1. In nucleotides, the CDR3 is TGCGCCAGCAGCTTGGACAGGGGGGACACCGGGGAGCTGTTTTTT. This sequence encodes CASSLDRGDTGELFF.

The chain links TRBV29-1 to TRBJ2-1, with 8 bases aligning to TRBD1. Germline loops: CDR1 SQVTM, CDR2 ANQGSEA. V lost 1 base to trimming and J lost 0 bases; unmatched junction nucleotides: 14. CDR3 size: 19 residues. The CDR3 reads CSVEGMFRDRTSSYNEQFF. DNA for the CDR3: TGCAGCGTTGAAGGGATGTTCCGGGACAGGACGAGCTCCTACAATGAGCAGTTCTTC.

The chain has TRBV6-1 and TRBJ1-3; D call uncertain. Looked up from germline, CDR1 is MNHNS and CDR2 is SASEGT. V was cut by 1 base and J by 4 bases, with 8 bases left in between. This CDR3 is 14 amino acids long. The CDR3 region is CASSEGRTGNTIYF. CDR3 coding DNA: TGTGCCAGCAGTGAAGGCAGAACGGGAAACACCATATATTTT.

DNA of the CDR3: TGTGCCAGCAGTAGAGTCGGGGAGAACACTGAAGCTTTCTTT. Encoded protein: CASSRVGENTEAFF. This chain joins TRBV7-9 and TRBJ1-1; D gene uncertain. The CDR3 is made up of 14 amino acids. Germline V gene lookup returns CDR1 SEHNR and CDR2 FQNEAQ (reference sequence). V was clipped by 6 bases and J by 1 base, with 12 bases between them.

The chain couples TRBV15 to TRBJ2-7, with D unresolved. The CDR3 covers 14 residues. Looked up from germline, CDR1 is LNHNV and CDR2 is YYDKDF (reference sequence). V was cut by 0 bases and J by 4 bases, with 10 bases left in between. The CDR3 loop reads CATSRDPRVYEQYF. CDR3 sequence (DNA): TGTGCCACCAGCAGAGACCCCCGGGTGTACGAGCAGTACTTC.

The chain has TRBV7-2 and TRBJ1-6, with TRBD1 matching over 7 bases. V dropped 6 bases and J dropped 12; count of bases not matched to a gene: 14. Germline CDR1 is SGHTA and CDR2 is FQGNSA. The CDR3 consists of 15 residues. Written as DNA, the CDR3 is TGTGCCAGCAGTCGGGACAGAGGGGCGAGGGGACCCCTCCACTTT. Amino acids: CASSRDRGARGPLHF.

V gene TRBV10-3 combines with J gene TRBJ1-5; D is undetermined. Germline CDR1 is ENHRY and CDR2 is SYGVKD. The CDR3 is 17 residues long. Trimming shortened V by 0 bases and J by 5 bases, and 17 bases separated the two germline ends. The CDR3 sequence is CAISESIAQSLDQPQHF. As DNA, the CDR3 is TGTGCCATCAGTGAGTCGATCGCTCAGTCCCTTGATCAGCCCCAGCATTTT.

This clone was detected a few times. The V gene is TRBV19, the J gene TRBJ1-6, with a tentative D call TRBD1 (6 bases). V was shortened by 8 bases and J by 7 bases, with 18 bases between the two germline ends. The CDR3 totals 15 residues. Germline V gives CDR1 LNHDA, CDR2 SQIVND (reference sequence). The CDR3 DNA reads as TGTGCCAGTGGCAACAGGGCAGGACGAAATTCACCCCTCCACTTT. Translating gives CASGNRAGRNSPLHF. Combining the CDR3 with reference TRBV19 and TRBJ1-6 gives the whole variable domain DGGITQSPKYLFRKEGQNVTLSCEQNLNHDAMYWYRQDPGQGLRLIYYSQIVNDFQKGDIAEGYSVSREKKESFPLTVTSAQKNPTAFYLCASGNRAGRNSPLHFGNGTRLTVT.

This sequence joins TRBV11-2 and TRBJ2-7, with a tentative D call TRBD1 (6 bases). Between the trimmed V and J ends, which lost 5 bases and 2 bases, there was a span of 16 bases. The germline CDR1 and CDR2 sequences are SGHAT and FQNNGV. The CDR3 sequence is 15 residues long. CDR3 nucleotide sequence: TGTGCCAGCAGCATGTCAGGGGTCGGGGCCTACGAGCAGTACTTC. Residues: CASSMSGVGAYEQYF.

This chain uses TRBV10-1 with TRBJ2-2; 9 bases are shared with TRBD1. In germline, CDR1 is WNHNN, CDR2 SYGVQD (reference sequence). The CDR3 has 15 amino acids. Trimming cost V 2 bases and J 3 bases; bases outside gene matches: 1. For the CDR3, the DNA is TGCGCCAGCAGTGAGACAGGGGGCTACACCGGGGAGCTGTTTTTT. Protein product: CASSETGGYTGELFF.

The V gene is TRBV7-9, the J gene TRBJ2-5, with D possibly being TRBD2 (5 bases). V shed 7 bases and J shed 5 bases, with 17 bases lying between them. CDR1 is SEHNR, CDR2 FQNEAQ, per germline (reference sequence). The CDR3 spans 14 residues. The chain's CDR3 is CASTPSGSPETQYF. CDR3 in DNA: TGTGCCAGCACCCCTTCGGGATCCCCGGAGACCCAGTACTTC.

The chain has TRBV18 and TRBJ2-2; 12 bases are shared with TRBD2. The V gene's germline CDR1 is KGHSH and CDR2 LQKENI. The CDR3 runs to 16 residues. The V and J ends lost 3 bases and 4 bases, in that order; junction bases with no gene match: 3. The CDR3 reads CASSPRLAGATGELFF. Here the CDR3 DNA reads TGTGCCAGCTCACCCCGACTAGCGGGGGCCACCGGGGAGCTGTTTTTT.

The chain couples TRBV16 to TRBJ2-6; 7 bases align to TRBD2. Unmatched junction bases numbered 8, after V lost 4 bases and J lost 2 bases. This CDR3 contains 17 residues. Germline V gene sequence: CDR1 KGHSY, CDR2 FQNENV. The CDR3 coding sequence is TGTGCCAGCAGCCCCGGGGAGGGGTTGGCTGGGGCCAACGTCCTGACTTTC. This codes for CASSPGEGLAGANVLTF.